This TCR beta chain was documented in a study of T cells in Graves' hyperthyroidism and ophthalmopathy. General observations from the study: Most thyroid clonotypes expanded above 0.001 were also detected in blood. Separating ophthalmopathy from stable hyperthyroidism was achieved by a 13 V-J model.

CDR1 is SGHRS, CDR2 YFSETQ, per germline. The CDR3 has 13 amino acids. V lost 6 bases, J lost 1 base, and 3 bases stayed unmatched. Newly diagnosed hyperthyroidism patients aged 18 to 65 years had disease lasting under 2 months. The authors took PBMCs from 10 ml fresh peripheral blood. This clonotype was recorded a few times. The target antigen is unknown. The CDR3 regions of TCR beta were amplified from RNA transcripts. Researchers ran a first-round RT-PCR on the TCR CDR3 using the HTBI primer set. TCRdb called the multiplex PCR reads again in MiXCR, with one record for every CDR3 protein. The repertoire holds about 200,000 distinct CDR3 sequences, with roughly 17% as singletons.

This clonotype was sampled from a woman in her forties or fifties with Graves' hyperthyroidism. This sequence joins TRBV5-1 and TRBJ2-7; TRBD1 matches at 8 bases. The sequenced material came from blood. In DNA, the CDR3 is TGCGCCAGCAACCGACAGGGGTCCTACGAGCAGTACTTC. Its protein product is CASNRQGSYEQYF.